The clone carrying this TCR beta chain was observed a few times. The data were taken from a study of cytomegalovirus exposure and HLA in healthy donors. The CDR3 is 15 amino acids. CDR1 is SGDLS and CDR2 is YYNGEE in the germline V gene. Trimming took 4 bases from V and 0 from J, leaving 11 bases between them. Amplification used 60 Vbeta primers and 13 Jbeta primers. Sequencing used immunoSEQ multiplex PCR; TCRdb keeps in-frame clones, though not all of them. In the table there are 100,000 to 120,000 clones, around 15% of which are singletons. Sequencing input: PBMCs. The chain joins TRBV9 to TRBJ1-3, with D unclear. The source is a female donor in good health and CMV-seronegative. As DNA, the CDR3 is TGTGCCAGCAGCTCTCACAGTTACTCTGGAAACACCATATATTTT. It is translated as CASSSHSYSGNTIYF.